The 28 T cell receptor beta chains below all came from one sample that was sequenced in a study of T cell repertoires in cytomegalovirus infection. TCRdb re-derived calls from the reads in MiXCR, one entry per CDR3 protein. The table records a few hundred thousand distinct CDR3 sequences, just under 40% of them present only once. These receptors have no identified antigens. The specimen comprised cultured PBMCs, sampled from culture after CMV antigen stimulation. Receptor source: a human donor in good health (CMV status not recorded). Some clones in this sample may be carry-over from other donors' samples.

DNA for the CDR3: TGTGCCATCAGTGAGGGTGGAGAGACCCAGTACTTC. It codes for CAISEGGETQYF. The rearrangement uses TRBV10-3 and TRBJ2-5, with D unresolved. V shed 2 bases and J shed 4 bases, with 5 bases lying between them. Germline CDR1 reads ENHRY; CDR2 reads SYGVKD. The CDR3 is 12 residues long.

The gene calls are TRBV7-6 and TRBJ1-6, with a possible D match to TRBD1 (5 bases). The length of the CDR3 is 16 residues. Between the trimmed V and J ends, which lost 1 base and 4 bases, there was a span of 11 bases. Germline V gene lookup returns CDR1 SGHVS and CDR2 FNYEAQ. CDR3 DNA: TGTGCCAGCAGCTTAGATGGCAGGGCGTATAATTCACCCCTCCACTTT. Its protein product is CASSLDGRAYNSPLHF.

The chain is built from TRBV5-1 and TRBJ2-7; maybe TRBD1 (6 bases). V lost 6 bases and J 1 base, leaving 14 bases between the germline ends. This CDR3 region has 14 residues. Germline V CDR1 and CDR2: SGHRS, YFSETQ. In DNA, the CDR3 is TGCGCCAGCACCTTCGCGACAGGTTCCTACGAGCAGTACTTC. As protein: CASTFATGSYEQYF.

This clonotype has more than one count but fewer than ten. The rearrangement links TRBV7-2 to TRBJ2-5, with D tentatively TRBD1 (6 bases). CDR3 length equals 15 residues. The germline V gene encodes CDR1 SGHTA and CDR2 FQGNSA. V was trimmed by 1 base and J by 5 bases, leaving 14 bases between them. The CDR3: CASSLEGGQWETQYF. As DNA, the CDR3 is TGTGCCAGCAGCTTAGAAGGCGGACAGTGGGAGACCCAGTACTTC.

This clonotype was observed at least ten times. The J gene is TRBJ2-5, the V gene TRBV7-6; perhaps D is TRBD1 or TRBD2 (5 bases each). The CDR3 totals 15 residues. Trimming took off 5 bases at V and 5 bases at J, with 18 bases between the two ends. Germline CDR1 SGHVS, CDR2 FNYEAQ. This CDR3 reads CASSPVLGEWETQYF. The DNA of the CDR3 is TGTGCCAGCAGCCCCGTCTTGGGGGAGTGGGAGACCCAGTACTTC.

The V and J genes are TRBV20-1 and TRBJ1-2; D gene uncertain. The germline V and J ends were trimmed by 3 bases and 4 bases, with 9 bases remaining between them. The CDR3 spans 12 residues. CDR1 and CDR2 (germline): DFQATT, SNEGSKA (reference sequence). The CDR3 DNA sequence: TGCAGTGCTAGCGGGGTCGGCTATGGCTACACCTTC. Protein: CSASGVGYGYTF.

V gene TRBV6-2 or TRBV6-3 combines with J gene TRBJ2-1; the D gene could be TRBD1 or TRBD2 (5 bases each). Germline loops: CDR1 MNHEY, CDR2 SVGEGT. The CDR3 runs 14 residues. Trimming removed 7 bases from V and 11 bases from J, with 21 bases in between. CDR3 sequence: CASTAGTPGMKQFF. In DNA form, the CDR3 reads TGTGCCAGCACCGCCGGGACCCCGGGAATGAAGCAGTTCTTC.

The CDR3 sequence is CASSKGQLTDTQYF. The CDR3 nucleotides read TGTGCCAGCAGTAAGGGTCAGCTCACAGATACGCAGTATTTT. The chain joins TRBV6-8 to TRBJ2-3; D gene ambiguous. Between the trimmed V and J ends, which lost 5 bases and 2 bases, there was a span of 11 bases. Germline lookup yields CDR1 MNHGY and CDR2 SAAAGT. The CDR3 totals 14 residues.

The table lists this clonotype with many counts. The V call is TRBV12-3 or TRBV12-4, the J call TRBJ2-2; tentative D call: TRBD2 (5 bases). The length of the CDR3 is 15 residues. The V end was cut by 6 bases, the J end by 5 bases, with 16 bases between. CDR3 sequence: CASSPLRGRTGELFF. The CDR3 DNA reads TGTGCCAGCAGCCCCCTCCGAGGGAGAACCGGGGAGCTGTTTTTT.

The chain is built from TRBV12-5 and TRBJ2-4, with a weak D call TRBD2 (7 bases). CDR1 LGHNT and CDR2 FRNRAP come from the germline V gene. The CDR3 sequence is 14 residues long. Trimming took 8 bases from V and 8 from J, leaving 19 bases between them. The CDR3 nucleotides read TGTGCTAGTCCCCATGGGAGGGGGGCCCACATTCAGTACTTC. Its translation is CASPHGRGAHIQYF.

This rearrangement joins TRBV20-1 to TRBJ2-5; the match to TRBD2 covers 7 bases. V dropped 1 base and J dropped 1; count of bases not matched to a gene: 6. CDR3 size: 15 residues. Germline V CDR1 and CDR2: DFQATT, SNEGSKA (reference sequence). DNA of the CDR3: TGCAGTGCTAGAGTGCTAGCGGATATCCAAGAGACCCAGTACTTC. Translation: CSARVLADIQETQYF.

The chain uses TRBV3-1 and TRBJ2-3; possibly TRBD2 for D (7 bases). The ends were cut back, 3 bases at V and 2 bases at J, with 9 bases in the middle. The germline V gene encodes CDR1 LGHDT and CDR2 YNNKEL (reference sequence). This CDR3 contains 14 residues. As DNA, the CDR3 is TGTGCCAGCAGCCAGCGGGGGCTCACAGATACGCAGTATTTT. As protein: CASSQRGLTDTQYF.

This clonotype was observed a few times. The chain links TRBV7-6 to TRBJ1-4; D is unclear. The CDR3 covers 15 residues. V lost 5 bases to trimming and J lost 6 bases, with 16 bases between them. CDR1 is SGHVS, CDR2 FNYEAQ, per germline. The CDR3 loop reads CASSPRSGDYEKLFF. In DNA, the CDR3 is TGTGCCAGCAGCCCTCGGTCAGGAGACTATGAAAAACTGTTTTTT.

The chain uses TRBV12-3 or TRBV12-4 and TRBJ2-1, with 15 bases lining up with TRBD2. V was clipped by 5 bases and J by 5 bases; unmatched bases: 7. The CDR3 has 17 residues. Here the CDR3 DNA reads TGTGCCAGCAGTCCATGGACTAGCGGGAGGGCTAACAATGAGCAGTTCTTC. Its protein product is CASSPWTSGRANNEQFF.

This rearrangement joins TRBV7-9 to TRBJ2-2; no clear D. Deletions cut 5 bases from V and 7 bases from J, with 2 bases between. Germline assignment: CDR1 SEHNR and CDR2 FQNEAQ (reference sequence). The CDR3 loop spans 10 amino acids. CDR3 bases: TGTGCCAGCAGCCGCGGGGAGCTGTTTTTT. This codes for CASSRGELFF.

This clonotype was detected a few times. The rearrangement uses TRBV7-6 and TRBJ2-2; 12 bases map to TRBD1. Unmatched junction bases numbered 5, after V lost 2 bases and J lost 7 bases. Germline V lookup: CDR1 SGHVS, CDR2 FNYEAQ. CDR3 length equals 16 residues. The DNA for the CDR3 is TGTGCCAGCAGCTTATTGGGACAGGGGGCGTTCGGGGAGCTGTTTTTT. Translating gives CASSLLGQGAFGELFF.

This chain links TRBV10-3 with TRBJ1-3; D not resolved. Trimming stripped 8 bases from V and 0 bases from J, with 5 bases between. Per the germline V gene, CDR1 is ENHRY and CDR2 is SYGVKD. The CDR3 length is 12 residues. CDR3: CAISSSGNTIYF. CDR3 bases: TGTGCCATCTCGAGCTCTGGAAACACCATATATTTT.

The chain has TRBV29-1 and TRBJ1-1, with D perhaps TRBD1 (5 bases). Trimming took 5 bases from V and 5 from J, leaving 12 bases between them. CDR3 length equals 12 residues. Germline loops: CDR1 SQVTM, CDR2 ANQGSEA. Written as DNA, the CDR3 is TGCAGCGTTTATCGTGGGACGACTGAAGCTTTCTTT. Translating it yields CSVYRGTTEAFF.

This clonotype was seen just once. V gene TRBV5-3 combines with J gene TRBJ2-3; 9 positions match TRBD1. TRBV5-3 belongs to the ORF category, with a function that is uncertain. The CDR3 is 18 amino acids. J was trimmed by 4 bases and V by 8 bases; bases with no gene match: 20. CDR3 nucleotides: TGTGCCAGCAGCCCCCCGCCTGACCCGGGACAGGGTGCAGATACGCAGTATTTT. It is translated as CASSPPPDPGQGADTQYF.

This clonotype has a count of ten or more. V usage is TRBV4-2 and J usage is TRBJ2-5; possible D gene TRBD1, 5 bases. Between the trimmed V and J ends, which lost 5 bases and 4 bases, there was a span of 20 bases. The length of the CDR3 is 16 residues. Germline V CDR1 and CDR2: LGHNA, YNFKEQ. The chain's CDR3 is CASSTTRTGWRETQYF. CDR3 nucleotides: TGTGCCAGCAGCACCACCCGAACAGGCTGGCGAGAGACCCAGTACTTC.

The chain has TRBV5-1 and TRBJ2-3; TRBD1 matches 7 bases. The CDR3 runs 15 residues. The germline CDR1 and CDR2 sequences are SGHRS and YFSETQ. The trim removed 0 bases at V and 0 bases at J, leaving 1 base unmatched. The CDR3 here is CASSLDRGSTDTQYF. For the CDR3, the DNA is TGCGCCAGCAGCTTGGACAGGGGTAGCACAGATACGCAGTATTTT.

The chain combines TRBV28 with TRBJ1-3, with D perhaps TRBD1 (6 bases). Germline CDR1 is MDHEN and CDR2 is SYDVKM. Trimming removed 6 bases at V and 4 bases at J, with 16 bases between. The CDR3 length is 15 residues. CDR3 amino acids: CASRANRDAGNTIYF. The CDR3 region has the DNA TGTGCCAGCAGGGCGAACAGGGATGCGGGAAACACCATATATTTT.

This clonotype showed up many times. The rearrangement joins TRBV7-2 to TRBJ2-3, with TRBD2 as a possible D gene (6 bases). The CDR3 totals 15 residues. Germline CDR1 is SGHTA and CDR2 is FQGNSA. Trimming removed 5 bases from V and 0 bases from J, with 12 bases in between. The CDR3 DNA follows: TGTGCCAGCAGCCCGGAGGCGGGGAGCACAGATACGCAGTATTTT. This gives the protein CASSPEAGSTDTQYF.

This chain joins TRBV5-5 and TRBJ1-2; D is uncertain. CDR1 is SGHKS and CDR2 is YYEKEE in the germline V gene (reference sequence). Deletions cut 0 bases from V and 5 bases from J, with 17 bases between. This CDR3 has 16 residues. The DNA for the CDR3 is TGTGCCAGCAGCTTGGATCCAGGTCCGAACATTTATGGCTACACCTTC. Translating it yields CASSLDPGPNIYGYTF.

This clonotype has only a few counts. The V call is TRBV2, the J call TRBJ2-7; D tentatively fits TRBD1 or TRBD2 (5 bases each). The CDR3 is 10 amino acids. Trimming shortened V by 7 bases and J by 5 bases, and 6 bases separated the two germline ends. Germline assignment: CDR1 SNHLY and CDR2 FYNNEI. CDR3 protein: CASMGHEQYF. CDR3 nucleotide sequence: TGTGCCAGCATGGGACACGAGCAGTACTTC.

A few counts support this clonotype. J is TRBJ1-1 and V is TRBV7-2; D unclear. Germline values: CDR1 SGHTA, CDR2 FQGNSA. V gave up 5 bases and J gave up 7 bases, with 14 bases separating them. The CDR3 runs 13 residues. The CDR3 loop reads CASSHGPAVEAFF. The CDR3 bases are TGTGCCAGCAGCCACGGTCCGGCAGTTGAAGCTTTCTTT. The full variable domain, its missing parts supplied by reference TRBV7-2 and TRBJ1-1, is GAGVSQSPSNKVTEKGKDVELRCDPISGHTALYWYRQSLGQGLEFLIYFQGNSAPDKSGLPSDRFSAERTGGSVSTLTIQRTQQEDSAVYLCASSHGPAVEAFFGQGTRLTVV.

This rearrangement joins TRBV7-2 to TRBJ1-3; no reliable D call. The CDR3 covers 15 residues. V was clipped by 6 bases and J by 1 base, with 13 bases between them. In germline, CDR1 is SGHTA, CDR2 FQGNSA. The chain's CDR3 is CASSPRRLSGNTIYF. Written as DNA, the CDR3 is TGTGCCAGCAGTCCGCGGCGGCTATCTGGAAACACCATATATTTT.

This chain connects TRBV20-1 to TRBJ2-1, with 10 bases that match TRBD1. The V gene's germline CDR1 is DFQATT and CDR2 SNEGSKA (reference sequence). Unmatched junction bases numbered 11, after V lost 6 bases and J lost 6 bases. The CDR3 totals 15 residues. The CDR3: CSAKRRDRGSNEQFF. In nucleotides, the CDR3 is TGCAGTGCCAAAAGGCGGGACAGGGGTTCCAATGAGCAGTTCTTC.